The clone carrying this T cell receptor (beta chain) is medium-sized by share. Deletions cut 3 bases from V and 2 bases from J, with 7 bases between. CDR1 and CDR2 (germline): LNHNV, YYDKDF (reference sequence). This CDR3 spans 14 amino acids. These data originate in a study of metastatic and nonmetastatic thyroid tumors. TCRdb redid the clone calls on the PCR reads using MiXCR. The data hold around 6,000 clones, with about 30% observed a single time. There were no patients who had received any treatment before thyroid surgery. The specimen sequenced was adjacent normal tissue. This rearrangement joins TRBV15 to TRBJ2-2; D is ambiguous. This TCR came from a male donor with papillary thyroid cancer or a benign thyroid nodule (not recorded which). Some clones in this sample may be carry-over from other donors' samples. The CDR3 sequence: CATSSIDNTGELFF. CDR3 nucleotide sequence: TGTGCCACCAGCAGTATTGATAACACCGGGGAGCTGTTTTTT.